This T cell receptor (beta chain) was profiled in a study of T-cell memory formation after mild COVID-19. CDR1 and CDR2 from the germline V gene are MNHNY and SVGAGI (reference sequence). The ends lost 0 bases at V and 6 bases at J; junction bases unmatched: 10. The CDR3 extends over 17 amino acids. This clonotype has more than one count but fewer than ten. UMIs and sample barcodes were carried by the TCR alpha and TCR beta cDNA libraries that 5'RACE produced using constant-segment primers. Each CDR3 protein gets one entry after TCRdb re-called the 5' RACE reads with MiXCR. The sample records some 110,000 distinct CDR3 sequences, 17% being singletons.

Sequencing input: PBMCs or a T cell subset sorted from them (not recorded which). The receptor was isolated from an adult woman who had mild COVID-19 (a few samples of this study predate the infection). Cell type and time point are not known. The chain employs TRBV6-6 and TRBJ2-2; 7 nucleotides match TRBD2. The CDR3 region has the DNA TGTGCCAGCAGTTACTCGATGGAGCGGGACTTGCCCGGGGAGCTGTTTTTT. Translation: CASSYSMERDLPGELFF.